The clone carrying this T cell receptor beta chain was detected ten times or more. What it binds is unknown. V gave up 5 bases and J gave up 0 bases, with 11 bases separating them. Germline CDR1 and CDR2: SGHTA and FQGNSA. This CDR3 has 15 amino acids. In making TCR cDNA, 5'RACE template switching added a universal primer site and UMIs to it. TCRdb recomputed calls from the 5' RACE reads with MiXCR, one row per CDR3 protein. Of about 320,000 distinct CDR3 sequences in the sample, about 4.5% were seen once. This sample was included in a study of T cells after yellow fever vaccination. Study observations and caveats: The booster response re-showed most primary clones: approximately 97% CD4, approximately 90% CD8. Though it reached lower strength, the secondary response hit its peak faster, day 5 versus 15. Contamination by abundant bulk-population clonotypes could be present in FACS-sorted repertoires.

This clonotype was obtained from a man aged 18 to 30 who received the YFV17D yellow fever vaccine. The sequences come from PBMCs, collected 15 days after the yellow fever booster vaccination. V usage is TRBV7-2 and J usage is TRBJ2-1; D is ambiguous. CDR3 protein: CASSPAFGSYNEQFF. The CDR3 DNA reads TGTGCCAGCAGCCCCGCTTTTGGCTCCTACAATGAGCAGTTCTTC.